This TCR beta chain stems from a study of T-cell memory formation after mild COVID-19. 5'RACE, which relied on constant-segment primers, yielded TCR alpha and TCR beta cDNA libraries carrying sample barcodes and UMIs. TCRdb fed the 5' RACE reads into MiXCR, producing one record per CDR3 protein. The sample lists about 500,000 distinct CDR3 sequences, about 20% occurring once. This clonotype has more than one count but fewer than ten. Sample: PBMCs or a T cell subset sorted from them (not recorded which). The TCR was taken from an adult woman who had mild COVID-19 (a few samples of this study predate the infection). Cell type and time point are not known.

CDR3 sequence: CASSLVVGTYNEQFF. The CDR3 DNA is TGTGCCAGCAGCTTAGTCGTGGGAACCTACAATGAGCAGTTCTTC. The chain couples TRBV11-2 to TRBJ2-1; D is undetermined. CDR1 and CDR2 from the germline V gene are SGHAT and FQNNGV. The CDR3 covers 15 residues. V lost 1 base and J lost 2, with 9 bases in between. The full variable domain, with the rest looked up from reference TRBV11-2 and TRBJ2-1, is EAGVAQSPRYKIIEKRQSVAFWCNPISGHATLYWYQQILGQGPKLLIQFQNNGVVDDSQLPKDRFSAERLKGVDSTLKIQPAKLEDSAVYLCASSLVVGTYNEQFFGPGTRLTVL.